This entry concerns a single TCR beta chain. Which antigen it targets is not known. Base-call qualities are not available, and no considerably larger clone is one nucleotide away. The CDR3, from cysteine to phenylalanine, totals 15 residues. The DNA shown is the 45-base CDR3, in frame from base 1. V and J are truncated by 5 bases and 2 bases respectively, leaving an intervening sequence of 12 bases. In the germline V gene (reference sequence), CDR1 corresponds to SSHAT and CDR2 to FNYEAQ. This entry belongs to a study of blood T cell repertoires in COVID-19 (TCRdb year 2020). At the level of the whole study: Collaborator samples came from the United States, Italy and Spain and covered acute and convalescent phases of COVID-19. The prospective study material was composed of cDNA or gDNA derived from T cells, B-cell-depleted T cells, or PBMCs. Deeply sampled blood TCRbeta repertoires from subjects exposed to, actively infected with, or recovered from COVID-19 were included in the dataset. The repertoires were made available in a free public database intended to serve as a resource for research on the immune response to SARS-CoV-2. Samples came from the ongoing ImmuneRACE study (first 160 participants) plus 1,254 subjects from 6 global collaborators. A de-identified subject ID, COVID-19 status, age in years and sex were almost always included in the sample metadata. Where available, HLA class I and class II types were obtained from metadata supplied by the sample provider rather than from assay-based typing. The study at large found these results: The amount of clinical and demographic metadata varied by source and participant and was provided uncurated.

Whole blood was collected in K2EDTA tubes by collaborating institutions according to the institutions' own protocols. Collaborator samples were shipped for TCRbeta analysis as frozen whole blood, isolated PBMCs, or DNA extracted from either sample type. TCRbeta CDR3 regions were amplified from genomic DNA by means of the immunoSEQ Assay, a bias-controlled multiplex PCR. Per the source publication's procedure: Within the assay, amplification of reference gene primers was used to estimate how many nucleated cells each sample contained. Sequence reads were collapsed and filtered to measure the absolute abundance of every unique TCRbeta CDR3 rearrangement. For each sample, productive Simpson clonality was calculated by taking the square root of Simpson's diversity index across productive rearrangements. TCRdb's version of the immuneACCESS table is confined to in-frame rearrangements and falls short of the full clone set. An unresolved V gene accounts for under half of the shortfall where checked; the remainder is of unknown origin. The DNA gave D and trimming, while V, J and clone size come from that table. In this sample the table shows 45,000 to 70,000 clones, around 79% of which occur a single time. The top ten constitute 18% of the sample.

The sequenced sample was peripheral blood. The clonotype was recovered from a woman between 45 and 65 years old with active or convalescent COVID-19. This receptor chain uses TRBV7-7 and TRBJ2-2; TRBD1 is possibly the D segment (6 matching bases). The CDR3 has the sequence CASSAAQGNTGELFF. The nucleotide sequence reads TGTGCCAGCAGCGCAGCACAGGGTAACACCGGGGAGCTGTTTTTT.